The 31 T cell receptor beta chains below were found in one sample sequenced in a study of shared clonotypes between healthy human individuals. Sequenced by immunoSEQ multiplex PCR; TCRdb stores in-frame clones only, minus some. The sample shows 2 million to 2.5 million clones, approximately 94% of them seen only once. Specimen: naive CD4+ T cells sorted from blood. Subset reported: CD45RA+ positively selected. The receptors originated from a young man in good health.

The chain is built from TRBV5-1 and TRBJ1-2; possible D gene TRBD1, 6 bases. Germline CDR1 and CDR2: SGHRS and YFSETQ. The CDR3 sequence is 15 residues long. The V end lost 4 bases, the J end lost 0 bases, and 13 bases lay between the germline ends. The CDR3 protein is CASSQGQTTNYGYTF. The CDR3 coding sequence is TGCGCCAGCAGCCAAGGACAGACTACTAACTATGGCTACACCTTC.

This clone was observed a handful of times. The chain employs TRBV5-1 and TRBJ1-2; 7 bases are shared with TRBD1. The V gene end was trimmed by 1 base and the J gene end by 8 bases; junction bases not matched to a gene: 5. CDR1 and CDR2 from the germline V gene are SGHRS and YFSETQ. The CDR3 is made up of 13 amino acids. CDR3 coding DNA: TGCGCCAGCAGCTTGACAGGGGTAGAGGGCTACACCTTC. Translated: CASSLTGVEGYTF.

The CDR3 loop reads CASRADSSYNSPLHF. In nucleotides, the CDR3 is TGTGCCAGCAGGGCCGACAGCTCCTATAATTCACCCCTCCACTTT. The rearrangement uses TRBV6-6 and TRBJ1-6; perhaps TRBD1 as D (5 bases). CDR3 size: 15 residues. Germline V gives CDR1 MNHNY, CDR2 SVGAGI (reference sequence). V was cut by 6 bases and J by 0 bases, with 9 bases left in between.

Concerning this clone: Other DNA sequences from this sample encode an identical CDR3 as well. The rearrangement joins TRBV5-4 to TRBJ2-7; 10 bases line up with TRBD2. The V gene end was trimmed by 5 bases and the J gene end by 2 bases; junction bases not matched to a gene: 4. The germline CDR1 and CDR2 sequences are SGHNT and YYREEE (reference sequence). CDR3 length: 14 amino acids. The CDR3 DNA reads TGTGCCAGCAGGTTAGCGGGAGGTCCCTACGAGCAGTACTTC. Protein sequence: CASRLAGGPYEQYF.

Concerning this clone itself: Other DNA sequences in this sample translate to the same CDR3. The chain carries TRBV29-1 and TRBJ2-5; D is uncertain. V lost 1 base and J lost 1, with 4 bases in between. The germline V gene has CDR1 SQVTM and CDR2 ANQGSEA. The CDR3 is made up of 12 amino acids. The CDR3 DNA sequence: TGCAGCGTTGAAGGGGGCCAAGAGACCCAGTACTTC. Translation gives CSVEGGQETQYF.

To note about this clone: Since the CDR3 does not end with the conserved phenylalanine or tryptophan, this likely comes from a read error. The DNA is omitted, as the CDR3 cannot be located on it reliably, and the CDR3 follows TCRdb's listing. The chain has TRBV6-5 and TRBJ1-5; the table assigns TRBD1, which was not confirmed against the DNA. The CDR3 spans 14 amino acids, including both terminal residues. The germline CDR1 and CDR2 sequences are MNHEY and SVGAGI. The CDR3 region is CASSALRGGGGAKY.

This rearrangement joins TRBV18 to TRBJ2-2, with TRBD1 matching over 9 bases. This CDR3 contains 17 residues. Germline values: CDR1 KGHSH, CDR2 LQKENI. The J segment lost 1 base and the V segment lost 5 bases, leaving 8 bases of the junction unmatched. CDR3 DNA sequence: TGTGCCAGCTCAACGAAGGGGACAGGGTGGAACACCGGGGAGCTGTTTTTT. It is translated as CASSTKGTGWNTGELFF.

This clone is a singleton in its sample. The chain recombines TRBV18 with TRBJ1-1, with TRBD1 as a possible D gene (6 bases). Germline-derived CDR1 and CDR2 are KGHSH and LQKENI. V lost 2 bases to trimming and J lost 0 bases, with 16 bases between them. CDR3 size: 17 residues. CDR3 amino acids: CASSPVVGTLMNTEAFF. CDR3 DNA: TGTGCCAGCTCACCAGTGGTCGGGACACTCATGAACACTGAAGCTTTCTTT.

The rearrangement uses TRBV7-9 and TRBJ2-2, with 15 bases that match TRBD2. V shed 2 bases and J 0 bases; nucleotides not matched to a gene: 4. The germline gives CDR1 SEHNR, CDR2 FQNEAQ (reference sequence). The CDR3 is made up of 19 amino acids. The CDR3 DNA follows: TGTGCCAGCAGCTTAAAGGGACTAGCGGGAGGTACGAACACCGGGGAGCTGTTTTTT. Translation: CASSLKGLAGGTNTGELFF.

The rearrangement links TRBV5-1 to TRBJ2-7; 9 positions agree with TRBD2. The ends lost 0 bases at V and 5 bases at J; junction bases unmatched: 18. CDR3 length: 19 residues. CDR1 is SGHRS and CDR2 is YFSETQ in the germline V gene. CDR3 residues: CASSLALMGGLALYHEQYF. CDR3 coding DNA: TGCGCCAGCAGCTTGGCCTTGATGGGAGGACTAGCGTTATACCACGAGCAGTACTTC.

The chain carries TRBV5-1 and TRBJ2-5; either TRBD1 or TRBD2 may fit D (5 bases each). V was shortened by 4 bases and J by 2 bases, with 15 bases between the two germline ends. The CDR3 sequence is 15 residues long. CDR1 and CDR2 (germline): SGHRS, YFSETQ. CDR3: CASSDGWGPQETQYF. DNA of the CDR3: TGCGCCAGCAGCGACGGGTGGGGACCTCAAGAGACCCAGTACTTC.

The chain employs TRBV7-2 and TRBJ2-7, with a tentative D call TRBD1 (6 bases). The CDR3 sequence is 13 residues long. V dropped 6 bases and J dropped 4 bases, with 13 bases sitting between them. Germline CDR1 and CDR2: SGHTA and FQGNSA. The CDR3 sequence is CASSPPGQYEQYF. DNA for the CDR3: TGTGCCAGCAGTCCCCCGGGACAATACGAGCAGTACTTC. The variable domain in full, with the rest retrieved from reference TRBV7-2 and TRBJ2-7, is GAGVSQSPSNKVTEKGKDVELRCDPISGHTALYWYRQSLGQGLEFLIYFQGNSAPDKSGLPSDRFSAERTGGSVSTLTIQRTQQEDSAVYLCASSPPGQYEQYFGPGTRLTVT.

Notes on this clone: At the DNA level, this CDR3 is encoded by other sequences in the same sample as well. V and J are TRBV20-1 and TRBJ2-7, with D tentatively TRBD2 (7 bases). Per germline, CDR1 DFQATT and CDR2 SNEGSKA (reference sequence). The ends were cut back, 6 bases at V and 7 bases at J, with 10 bases in the middle. This CDR3 is 10 amino acids long. CDR3 loop: CSAGGGEQYF. DNA of the CDR3: TGCAGTGCGGGAGGGGGTGAGCAGTACTTC.

This rearrangement joins TRBV7-2 to TRBJ2-3, with 8 bases matching TRBD1. The CDR3 has 13 residues. Germline V gene lookup returns CDR1 SGHTA and CDR2 FQGNSA. The junction had 11 bases not matched to a gene; V was cut back by 4 bases and J by 14 bases. In DNA form, the CDR3 reads TGTGCCAGCAGCTCCGAGCGGACAGGGAAGGGGTATTTT. This codes for CASSSERTGKGYF.

The chain uses TRBV18 and TRBJ2-7; TRBD1 agrees at 7 bases. Per the germline V gene, CDR1 is KGHSH and CDR2 is LQKENI. Germline trimming cut 1 base from V and 4 bases from J; bases unmatched to any gene: 1. CDR3 length equals 13 residues. Written as DNA, the CDR3 is TGTGCCAGCTCACCACACAGGGGTTACGAGCAGTACTTC. Encoded protein: CASSPHRGYEQYF.

The chain carries TRBV7-2 and TRBJ2-7; 13 nucleotides align to TRBD2. The V gene end was trimmed by 4 bases and the J gene end by 5 bases; junction bases not matched to a gene: 14. The CDR3 consists of 18 residues. Germline CDR1 and CDR2: SGHTA and FQGNSA. CDR3: CASSYTGTSGVRSNEQYF. CDR3 bases: TGTGCCAGCAGCTACACCGGGACTAGCGGGGTCCGGTCAAACGAGCAGTACTTC.

The chain carries TRBV18 and TRBJ2-5, with D perhaps assigned TRBD1 or TRBD2 (5 bases each). This CDR3 comprises 14 residues. The ends were cut back, 3 bases at V and 7 bases at J, with 15 bases in the middle. Germline V gene lookup returns CDR1 KGHSH and CDR2 LQKENI. The CDR3 region is CASSPDSQRGTQYF. Here the CDR3 DNA reads TGTGCCAGCTCACCCGACAGTCAGAGGGGGACCCAGTACTTC.

The CDR3 loop reads CASSVGVAGTYEQYF. The CDR3 DNA reads TGTGCCAGCAGCGTCGGGGTAGCGGGAACCTACGAGCAGTACTTC. The chain links TRBV7-2 to TRBJ2-7; 8 bases align to TRBD2. Germline CDR1 is SGHTA and CDR2 is FQGNSA. V lost 5 bases to trimming and J lost 2 bases; unmatched junction nucleotides: 8. The CDR3 has 15 amino acids.

The chain links TRBV30 to TRBJ1-5; weak D call: TRBD1 (5 bases). The germline V gene has CDR1 GTSNPN and CDR2 SVGIG (reference sequence). The CDR3 is 16 amino acids. Trimming removed 3 bases from V and 1 base from J, with 16 bases in between. The chain's CDR3 is CAWSKRGSVSNQPQHF. Here the CDR3 DNA reads TGTGCCTGGAGCAAACGGGGCAGCGTAAGCAATCAGCCCCAGCATTTT.

The chain is built from TRBV28 and TRBJ1-2; D is undetermined. The CDR3 is 13 residues long. Trimming pared 7 bases from V and 4 bases from J, leaving 13 bases between. The germline V gene encodes CDR1 MDHEN and CDR2 SYDVKM. CDR3 region: CASTAAGSYGYTF. The CDR3, as DNA: TGTGCCAGCACCGCGGCGGGGAGCTATGGCTACACCTTC.

The V and J genes are TRBV5-8 and TRBJ2-5; 10 bases line up with TRBD1. Germline-derived CDR1 and CDR2 are SGHTS and YDEGEE. The CDR3 has 14 residues. Unmatched junction bases numbered 5, after V lost 4 bases and J lost 5 bases. The CDR3 here is CASSQGQGIETQYF. For the CDR3, the DNA is TGTGCCAGCAGCCAGGGACAGGGGATCGAGACCCAGTACTTC.

The chain couples TRBV28 to TRBJ2-5, with TRBD2 matching over 7 bases. Germline CDR1 and CDR2: MDHEN and SYDVKM. There are 15 residues in the CDR3. V lost 5 bases to trimming and J lost 4 bases; unmatched junction nucleotides: 10. Here the CDR3 reads CASSPGGPPGETQYF. In DNA form, the CDR3 reads TGTGCCAGCAGTCCGGGGGGACCGCCGGGAGAGACCCAGTACTTC. The variable domain in full, completed from reference TRBV28 and TRBJ2-5, reads DVKVTQSSRYLVKRTGEKVFLECVQDMDHENMFWYRQDPGLGLRLIYFSYDVKMKEKGDIPEGYSVSREKKERFSLILESASTNQTSMYLCASSPGGPPGETQYFGPGTRLLVL.

This clone has only one observation. The chain uses TRBV6-5 and TRBJ2-3, with D perhaps matching TRBD2 (5 bases). Looked up from germline, CDR1 is MNHEY and CDR2 is SVGAGI. CDR3 length: 15 amino acids. The V and J ends lost 6 bases and 3 bases respectively, with 16 bases between them. The CDR3 spells CASSLAGARTDTQYF. The CDR3 nucleotides are TGTGCCAGCAGCCTCGCGGGTGCACGGACAGATACGCAGTATTTT.

This clone was detected only a few times. This chain joins TRBV28 and TRBJ1-2; no firm D call. The ends were cut back, 5 bases at V and 8 bases at J, with 12 bases in the middle. Germline loops: CDR1 MDHEN, CDR2 SYDVKM. This CDR3 has 12 residues. The CDR3 DNA reads as TGTGCCAGCAGTCTAGAACTCCACGGCTACACCTTC. The encoded protein is CASSLELHGYTF.

V is TRBV28 and J is TRBJ2-3; possibly TRBD2 for D (5 bases). Germline-derived CDR1 and CDR2 are MDHEN and SYDVKM. Deletions cut 5 bases from V and 4 bases from J, with 16 bases between. This CDR3 contains 15 residues. As DNA, the CDR3 is TGTGCCAGCAGTCCGTGGACTTTGCTGGCAGATACGCAGTATTTT. Translating it yields CASSPWTLLADTQYF. Based on the CDR3 plus reference TRBV28 and TRBJ2-3, the full variable domain is DVKVTQSSRYLVKRTGEKVFLECVQDMDHENMFWYRQDPGLGLRLIYFSYDVKMKEKGDIPEGYSVSREKKERFSLILESASTNQTSMYLCASSPWTLLADTQYFGPGTRLTVL.

This chain uses TRBV29-1 with TRBJ1-2, with TRBD1 matching over 8 bases. The germline gives CDR1 SQVTM, CDR2 ANQGSEA. The J segment lost 4 bases and the V segment lost 2 bases, leaving 6 bases of the junction unmatched. The length of the CDR3 is 14 residues. The CDR3 loop reads CSVERQGLTYGYTF. The CDR3 DNA reads as TGCAGCGTTGAACGACAGGGGCTGACCTATGGCTACACCTTC.

V usage is TRBV18 and J usage is TRBJ2-7; D gene ambiguous. The CDR3 covers 14 residues. V was pared by 3 bases and J by 2 bases, with 11 bases between. Germline V gives CDR1 KGHSH, CDR2 LQKENI. The CDR3 DNA reads TGTGCCAGCTCACCGGCGATCGGTCCCTACGAGCAGTACTTC. Protein sequence: CASSPAIGPYEQYF.

The V call is TRBV10-3, the J call TRBJ2-4; D may be TRBD2 (6 bases). Germline CDR1 reads ENHRY; CDR2 reads SYGVKD. Trimming removed 10 bases at V and 6 bases at J, with 19 bases between. The CDR3 has 14 residues. CDR3 amino acids: CASGAGEEGNIQYF. The CDR3 DNA follows: TGTGCCAGCGGGGCCGGCGAAGAGGGAAACATTCAGTACTTC.

The chain uses TRBV5-6 and TRBJ2-1; 8 bases line up with TRBD2. The V gene's germline CDR1 is SGHDT and CDR2 YYEEEE. V was clipped by 2 bases and J by 12 bases; unmatched bases: 10. The CDR3 covers 14 residues. The CDR3 reads CASSLRVAGGWQFF. CDR3 nucleotides: TGTGCCAGCAGCTTAAGAGTTGCGGGGGGTTGGCAGTTCTTC. Together with reference TRBV5-6 and TRBJ2-1, the CDR3 gives the full variable domain: DAGVTQSPTHLIKTRGQQVTLRCSPKSGHDTVSWYQQALGQGPQFIFQYYEEEERQRGNFPDRFSGHQFPNYSSELNVNALLLGDSALYLCASSLRVAGGWQFFGPGTRLTVL.

V is TRBV7-2 and J is TRBJ1-5; D perhaps matches TRBD1 (5 bases). Trimming shortened V by 5 bases and J by 6 bases, and 23 bases separated the two germline ends. The CDR3 has 17 amino acids. CDR1 is SGHTA, CDR2 FQGNSA, per germline. DNA of the CDR3: TGTGCCAGCAGCCTTAGACCTCCGGGACTGGGGACTCAGCCCCAGCATTTT. Translation: CASSLRPPGLGTQPQHF. The variable domain in full, completed from reference TRBV7-2 and TRBJ1-5, reads GAGVSQSPSNKVTEKGKDVELRCDPISGHTALYWYRQSLGQGLEFLIYFQGNSAPDKSGLPSDRFSAERTGGSVSTLTIQRTQQEDSAVYLCASSLRPPGLGTQPQHFGDGTRLSIL.

This chain links TRBV19 with TRBJ1-5; tentatively, D is TRBD1 (5 bases). Germline V gene data show CDR1 as LNHDA and CDR2 as SQIVND (reference sequence). There are 18 residues in the CDR3. The ends were cut back, 4 bases at V and 0 bases at J, with 19 bases in the middle. The CDR3 spells CASSTTPNIGVSNQPQHF. DNA of the CDR3: TGTGCCAGTAGTACCACTCCCAACATAGGGGTTAGCAATCAGCCCCAGCATTTT.